Following are 13 T cell receptor beta chains from one sample sequenced in a study of blood T cell repertoires in COVID-19. The protocol was immunoSEQ multiplex PCR, while the TCRdb copy is restricted to in-frame clones and leaves out a portion. Of around 310,000 clones listed, about 89% are singletons. The sample was peripheral blood. These receptors all come from a woman between 55 and 75 years old with acute or convalescent COVID-19.

The V gene is TRBV7-7, the J gene TRBJ2-7, with TRBD1 matching 11 bases. CDR1 and CDR2 (germline): SSHAT, FNYEAQ (reference sequence). V dropped 1 base and J dropped 8; count of bases not matched to a gene: 7. This CDR3 spans 15 amino acids. The CDR3 DNA sequence: TGTGCCAGCAGCTTAGGAGGGACAGGGGGTGGTAAGCAGTACTTC. It encodes CASSLGGTGGGKQYF.

The chain links TRBV9 to TRBJ1-4, with 10 bases that match TRBD1. The CDR3 has 14 amino acids. V gave up 3 bases and J gave up 7 bases; unmatched junction bases: 3. Germline-derived CDR1 and CDR2 are SGDLS and YYNGEE. The CDR3 DNA follows: TGTGCCAGCAGCGGCCGGGACAGGGGTGAAAAACTGTTTTTT. As protein: CASSGRDRGEKLFF.

This clone appeared a few times. The V and J genes are TRBV7-8 and TRBJ2-1; 8 bases agree with TRBD2. The CDR3 length is 16 residues. Germline V gene data show CDR1 as SGHVS and CDR2 as FQNEAQ. With V trimmed by 0 bases and J by 3 bases, 4 bases remained unmatched. The CDR3 protein is CASSLAISGGYNEQFF. Written as DNA, the CDR3 is TGTGCCAGCAGCTTAGCTATAAGCGGGGGCTACAATGAGCAGTTCTTC.

The rearrangement uses TRBV28 and TRBJ1-2; no reliable D call. The CDR3 sequence is 12 residues long. Germline-derived CDR1 and CDR2 are MDHEN and SYDVKM. Trimming removed 5 bases at V and 2 bases at J, with 6 bases between. CDR3 loop: CASSILNYGYTF. The DNA for the CDR3 is TGTGCCAGCAGTATCCTGAACTATGGCTACACCTTC.

The genes are TRBV19 and TRBJ1-2; D is undetermined. Germline CDR1 LNHDA, CDR2 SQIVND (reference sequence). Deletions cut 6 bases from V and 4 bases from J, with 12 bases between. CDR3 length: 13 residues. This CDR3 is CASRERLGYGYTF. The CDR3 DNA reads TGTGCCAGTAGGGAGCGCCTCGGCTATGGCTACACCTTC.

The chain uses TRBV28 and TRBJ1-5; D not resolved. Looked up from germline, CDR1 is MDHEN and CDR2 is SYDVKM. Between the trimmed V and J ends, which lost 3 bases and 6 bases, there was a span of 12 bases. The CDR3 has 14 residues. The CDR3 DNA follows: TGTGCCAGCAGTTTGATTAGCGGATCTCAGCCCCAGCATTTT. It encodes CASSLISGSQPQHF.

The chain recombines TRBV18 with TRBJ2-2; 10 bases are shared with TRBD1. Germline CDR1 reads KGHSH; CDR2 reads LQKENI. There are 16 residues in the CDR3. The V and J ends lost 2 bases and 5 bases, in that order; junction bases with no gene match: 5. The CDR3 bases are TGTGCCAGCTCACCAGACGGGACAGGGGTGACCGGGGAGCTGTTTTTT. Protein product: CASSPDGTGVTGELFF.

The rearrangement uses TRBV29-1 and TRBJ2-7; TRBD2 matches 11 bases. Trimming removed 5 bases from V and 4 bases from J; junction bases left unmatched: 4. The CDR3 sequence is 13 residues long. CDR1 and CDR2 (germline): SQVTM, ANQGSEA. Here the CDR3 reads CSVTSGSGYEQYF. The CDR3 coding sequence is TGCAGCGTTACTAGCGGGAGCGGATACGAGCAGTACTTC.

The rearrangement uses TRBV5-1 and TRBJ1-5; no clear D gene. CDR3 length equals 15 residues. Germline-derived CDR1 and CDR2 are SGHRS and YFSETQ. With 0 bases removed from V and 0 bases from J, the gap between germline ends came to 7 bases. The chain's CDR3 is CASSLDGNSNQPQHF. CDR3 in DNA: TGCGCCAGCAGCTTGGACGGGAATAGCAATCAGCCCCAGCATTTT.

The V and J genes are TRBV30 and TRBJ2-3; 12 nucleotides line up with TRBD2. Germline CDR1 reads GTSNPN; CDR2 reads SVGIG (reference sequence). This CDR3 comprises 16 residues. Trimming removed 3 bases from V and 4 bases from J; junction bases left unmatched: 8. CDR3 residues: CAWRATSGRWPDTQYF. In DNA form, the CDR3 reads TGTGCCTGGAGGGCGACTAGCGGGAGATGGCCAGATACGCAGTATTTT.

This chain links TRBV3-1 (or the pseudogene TRBV3-2) with TRBJ2-1, with 8 positions matching TRBD2. The CDR3 covers 14 residues. V was clipped by 7 bases and J by 6 bases; unmatched bases: 8. Germline values: CDR1 LGHDT, CDR2 YNNKEL (reference sequence). In nucleotides, the CDR3 is TGTGCCAGCATGATGCGGGGGGCCCCCAATGAGCAGTTCTTC. Translated, it gives CASMMRGAPNEQFF.

The rearrangement uses TRBV4-2 and TRBJ1-6; 7 bases align to TRBD1. Germline V CDR1 and CDR2: LGHNA, YNFKEQ. The V gene end was trimmed by 0 bases and the J gene end by 10 bases; junction bases not matched to a gene: 6. This CDR3 has 15 amino acids. The DNA for the CDR3 is TGTGCCAGCAGCCAAGATTGGCAGGGGGGATCACCCCTCCACTTT. Amino acid sequence: CASSQDWQGGSPLHF.

This clone was recorded once. The chain has TRBV23-1 and TRBJ1-5; 7 bases are shared with TRBD1. TRBV23-1 counts as an open reading frame of uncertain function. The CDR3 contains 19 residues. With 0 bases clipped from V and 0 bases from J, the junction kept 11 bases outside the gene matches. Here the CDR3 reads CASSQSADRNLYSNQPQHF. The CDR3 nucleotides read TGCGCCAGCAGTCAATCTGCGGACAGGAACCTTTATAGCAATCAGCCCCAGCATTTT.